This T cell receptor beta chain was documented in a study of T cell responses to AZD1222 COVID-19 vaccine (dated by TCRdb to the early 2020s). With regard to the full study: A total of more than 230 trial participants underwent TCR sequencing, of whom more than 200 had received two doses of AZD1222 and 26 had received two doses of the MenACWY control vaccine. Trial participants were enrolled by age into 18-55, 56-69 and 70-plus year subgroups, with about 150, 27 and 61 TCR-sequenced participants respectively. The paper's findings and limits, for the study overall: In the small 56-69-year group, the increase in depth fell short of significance, most likely because of low power. The whole spike protein was spanned by vaccine-associated CD4 TCRs, and dominant responses were seen in regions 160-218 and 743-854. Nearly half of unique spike-specific TCRs reportedly recognized epitopes outside regions mutated in the B.1.351 and B.1.1.7 variants. Participants were mostly white British, with more females than males. The authors suggested clonal diversity may have been underestimated. Because no day 14 peak-response samples were available, the repertoires could be characterized only after the peak T cell response. A significant rise in spike-specific TCR breadth and depth was observed after two AZD1222 doses relative to day 0 and relative to MenACWY recipients. Only six or seven AZD1222 recipients were SARS-CoV-2 seropositive at baseline, limiting conclusions about previously exposed vaccinees.

The CDR3 regions of human TCRbeta chains were subjected to immunosequencing. Per the original workflow: Repertoire TCRs were checked for matches against a reference library of SARS-CoV-2-specific TCRs that had been generated using the MIRA antigen-specificity platform. Breadth was defined as the fraction of unique TCRs that were SARS-CoV-2-associated. Depth was defined as the fraction of total T cells that were SARS-CoV-2-associated. Using the MIRA data, every spike-specific TCR was mapped to the spike region that the TCR reacted to and assigned to either a CD4 or a CD8 class. Log10-transformed breadth and depth values were compared by one-way ANOVA with Sidak's multiple comparisons tests. This immuneACCESS table, as held by TCRdb, lists in-frame sequences with V and J called but not all clones. Of the missing ones, under half trace to an unresolved V gene in checked studies; the others have no known cause. The V and J calls and clone size come from that table; D and trimming were worked out from the DNA. Counted in this sample were some 160,000 clones; more than 75% of them appeared once. Together, the top ten hold 1.9% of the sample.

CDR3 length: 12 amino acids, cysteine to phenylalanine. Only the CDR3 portion is preserved as DNA: 36 bases, with reading frame beginning at the first base. V is cut back by 5 bases and J by 5 bases, with 3 bases in the junction unmatched. The germline V gene supplies CDR1 SGHAT and CDR2 FQNNGV. Regarding this clone: No antigen is known for it. Per-nucleotide qualities are absent, and no much larger clonotype sits a single base away.

Explained via the paper, the time point label denotes: about 28 days (+/-7) after the second vaccine dose. AZD1222 recipients given second doses at about 4 weeks or at about 12 weeks were pooled, since spike-specific TCR depth and breadth were not found to differ between the two schedules. The vaccinee samples were drawn from two UK trials, COV001 and COV002, one of which was a single-blind randomized controlled phase 2/3 trial testing AZD1222 (ChAdOx1 nCoV-19) in healthy adults. For TCRbeta chain sequencing, PBMC samples were collected from trial participants at day 0 and at day 28 after the second dose.

Sequencing was performed on peripheral blood, taken 28 days after the second AZD1222 dose. The origin of this receptor is an adult who received the AZD1222 COVID-19 vaccine. The rearrangement joined TRBV11-2 to TRBJ2-7; 7 middle bases align to TRBD2. The CDR3 is CASSRAGDEQYF. The DNA sequence follows: TGTGCCAGCAGCCGCGCGGGGGACGAGCAGTACTTC.